The rows below give T cell receptor beta chains drawn from one sample of a study of blood T cell repertoires in COVID-19. The repertoire was sequenced with immunoSEQ multiplex PCR; TCRdb's copy has only in-frame clones and lacks some. The profile covers 85,000 to 90,000 clones, with more than 60% appearing a single time and approximately 11% taken by the ten largest. The specimen was peripheral blood. These receptors were obtained from a man in his 70s with acute or convalescent COVID-19. The CDR3 runs from the conserved cysteine through the conserved F or W. The D gene is left open where the match is weak. The size of a clone is reported for some rows only, either as once, few or many, or as a class for expanded clones.

cdr3_length clone_size j_call d_call v_call cdr3_nt cdr3_aa
15 NA TRBJ2-4 TRBD2 TRBV7-2 TGTGCCAGCAGCTCGCGGAGCGGGGGGGCCGACATTCAGTACTTC CASSSRSGGADIQYF
18 NA TRBJ1-1 NA TRBV7-9 TGTGCCAGCAGCTCCCTTAAAGACCGTACCGGGGGGAACACTGAAGCTTTCTTT CASSSLKDRTGGNTEAFF
16 few TRBJ2-1 NA TRBV4-1 TGCGCCAGCAGCCAGACCCCCGTGGGCGCGAAGAATGAGCAGTTCTTC CASSQTPVGAKNEQFF
14 few TRBJ2-7 NA TRBV19 TGTGCCAGTAGCGCTCGGAGAGGCCCCCGCGAGCAGTACTTC CASSARRGPREQYF
15 once TRBJ1-4 NA TRBV28 TGTGCCAGCAACCACGACGGGAGTCGTAAGGAAAAACTGTTTTTT CASNHDGSRKEKLFF
14 NA TRBJ2-5 NA TRBV10-1 TGCGCCAGCAGTGAGTTACCCCTCGGGGGGACCCAGTACTTC CASSELPLGGTQYF
12 once TRBJ1-1 TRBD1 TRBV3-1/TRBV3-2 TGTGCCAGCAGTTTCGGACAGGGATGGACTTTCTTT CASSFGQGWTFF
13 NA TRBJ2-3 NA TRBV6-5 TGTGCCAGCAAAGAGGCGGCAACAGATACGCAGTATTTT CASKEAATDTQYF
15 NA TRBJ2-3 TRBD1 TRBV9 TGTGCCAGCAGCGTAGGGACAGGGGTAGCAGATACGCAGTATTTT CASSVGTGVADTQYF
14 NA TRBJ2-4 NA TRBV30 TGTGCCTGGAGTGTGAGTAGAGCCAAAAACATTCAGTACTTC CAWSVSRAKNIQYF
17 NA TRBJ1-2 NA TRBV4-1 TGCGCCAGCAGCCAAGCTCCTCGGCGGAGACAGTCCTATGGCTACACCTTC CASSQAPRRRQSYGYTF
12 NA TRBJ1-2 NA TRBV30 TGTGCCTGGAGACTCCTCGACTATGGCTACACCTTC CAWRLLDYGYTF
15 NA TRBJ2-2 NA TRBV19 TGTGCCAGTAGTATGCGTCGGGGGAACACCGGGGAGCTGTTTTTT CASSMRRGNTGELFF
17 NA TRBJ2-1 TRBD2 TRBV15 TGTGCCACCAGCAGAGCCCGGGGTAGCGGGAGAAACAATGAGCAGTTCTTC CATSRARGSGRNNEQFF
12 NA TRBJ2-1 NA TRBV19 TGTGCCACCACGTCACAGGGCGATGAGCAGTTCTTC CATTSQGDEQFF